This T cell receptor (beta chain) was recorded in a study of early T cells in non-severe SARS-CoV-2 infection. Study-level results: Anti-spike CD8 responses were favored in VDJdb matching, and private and CD4 specificities were missed.

With 5 bases removed from V and 4 bases from J, the gap between germline ends came to 14 bases. This CDR3 is 13 amino acids long. Germline V lookup: CDR1 GTSNPN, CDR2 SVGIG (reference sequence). This clonotype was seen a handful of times. Antigen specificity is unknown. TCRdb re-called the 5' RACE reads through MiXCR, storing one row per CDR3 protein. The table lists over 55,000 distinct CDR3 sequences, approximately 10% of them singletons. The sequenced sample consisted of whole blood. The chain combines TRBV30 with TRBJ1-2, with a tentative D call TRBD1 (5 bases). This TCR came from an adult who was a healthcare worker with PCR-confirmed SARS-CoV-2 infection or an uninfected control (not recorded which). The CDR3 is CAWESGLTYGYTF. The CDR3 DNA reads as TGTGCCTGGGAATCGGGACTGACCTATGGCTACACCTTC.